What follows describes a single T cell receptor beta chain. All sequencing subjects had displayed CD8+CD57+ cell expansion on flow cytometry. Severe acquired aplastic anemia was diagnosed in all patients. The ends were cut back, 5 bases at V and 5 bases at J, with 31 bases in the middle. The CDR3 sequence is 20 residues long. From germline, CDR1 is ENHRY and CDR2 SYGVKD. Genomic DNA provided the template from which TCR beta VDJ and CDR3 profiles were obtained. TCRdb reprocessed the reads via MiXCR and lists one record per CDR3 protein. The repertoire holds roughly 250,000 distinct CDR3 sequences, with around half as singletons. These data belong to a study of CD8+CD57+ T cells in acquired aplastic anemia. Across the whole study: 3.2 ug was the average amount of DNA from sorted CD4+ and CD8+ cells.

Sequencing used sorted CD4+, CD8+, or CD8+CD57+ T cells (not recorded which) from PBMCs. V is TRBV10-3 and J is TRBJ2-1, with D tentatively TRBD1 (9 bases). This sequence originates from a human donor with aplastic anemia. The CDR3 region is CAISWTSSLQQGAGNNEQFF. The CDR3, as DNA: TGTGCCATCAGTTGGACTAGCAGCCTTCAACAGGGGGCCGGGAACAATGAGCAGTTCTTC.